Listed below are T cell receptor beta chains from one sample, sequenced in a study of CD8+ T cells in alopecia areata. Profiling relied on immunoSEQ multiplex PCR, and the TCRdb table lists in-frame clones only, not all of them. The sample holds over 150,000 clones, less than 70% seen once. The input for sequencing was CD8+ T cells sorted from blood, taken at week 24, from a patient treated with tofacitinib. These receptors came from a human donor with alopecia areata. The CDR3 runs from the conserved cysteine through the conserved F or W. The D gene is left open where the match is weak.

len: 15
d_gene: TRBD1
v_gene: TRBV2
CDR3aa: CASSGSRGTNQPQHF

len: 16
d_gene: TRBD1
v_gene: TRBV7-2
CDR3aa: CASTIFGTGANTEAFF

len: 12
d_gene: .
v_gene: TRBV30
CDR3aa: CAWRDRENEQFF

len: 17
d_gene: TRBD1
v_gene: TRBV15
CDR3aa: CATSRRDRGLGNQPQHF

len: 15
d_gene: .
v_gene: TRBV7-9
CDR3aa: CASSPVGSGGSEQYF

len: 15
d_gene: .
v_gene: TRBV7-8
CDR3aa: CASSLYGGDWHGYTF

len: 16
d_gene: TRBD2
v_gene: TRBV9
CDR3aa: CASSAASGGRGETQYF

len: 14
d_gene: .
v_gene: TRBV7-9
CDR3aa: CASSLSGQKNGYTF

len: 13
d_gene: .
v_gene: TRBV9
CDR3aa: CASSGGVDTEAFF

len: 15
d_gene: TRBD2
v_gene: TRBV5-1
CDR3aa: CASSLASGGTDTQYF